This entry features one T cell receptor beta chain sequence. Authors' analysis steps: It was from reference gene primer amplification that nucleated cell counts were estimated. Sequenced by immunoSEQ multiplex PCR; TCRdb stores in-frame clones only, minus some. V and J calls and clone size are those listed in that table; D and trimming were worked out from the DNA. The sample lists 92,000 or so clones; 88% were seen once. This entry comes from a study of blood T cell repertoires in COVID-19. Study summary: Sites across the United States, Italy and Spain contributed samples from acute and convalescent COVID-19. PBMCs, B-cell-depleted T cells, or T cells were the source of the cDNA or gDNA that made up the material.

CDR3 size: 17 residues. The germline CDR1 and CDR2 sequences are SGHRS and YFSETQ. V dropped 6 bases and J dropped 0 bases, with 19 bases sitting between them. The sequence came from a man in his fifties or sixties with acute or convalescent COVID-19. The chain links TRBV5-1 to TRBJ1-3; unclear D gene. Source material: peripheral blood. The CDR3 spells CASNSSWVTSSGNTIYF. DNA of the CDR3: TGCGCCAGCAACAGCAGTTGGGTTACAAGCTCTGGAAACACCATATATTTT.